This T cell receptor beta chain was retrieved from a study of blood T cell repertoires in COVID-19. Study-wide background: Sample material is recorded as cDNA or gDNA derived from T cells, B-cell-depleted T cells, or PBMCs.

The method was immunoSEQ multiplex PCR; TCRdb's version includes in-frame clones alone and lacks a portion of them. The sample lists more than 200,000 clones, roughly 84% occurring once. Germline values: CDR1 MDHEN, CDR2 SYDVKM. The CDR3 spans 14 residues. Trimming cost V 3 bases and J 4 bases; bases outside gene matches: 0. The chain couples TRBV28 to TRBJ1-6; TRBD1 aligns across 7 bases. The sequenced sample consisted of peripheral blood. This clonotype originated in a woman between 40 and 55 years old who had recovered from COVID-19. CDR3 amino acids: CASSLDRYNSPLHF. CDR3 DNA sequence: TGTGCCAGCAGTTTGGACAGGTATAATTCACCCCTCCACTTT.